This T cell receptor beta chain emerged from a study of blood T cell repertoires in COVID-19. Overall study context: The United States, Italy and Spain supplied acute and convalescent COVID-19 samples. Sample material is recorded as cDNA or gDNA derived from T cells, B-cell-depleted T cells, or PBMCs.

The V gene end was trimmed by 4 bases and the J gene end by 8 bases; junction bases not matched to a gene: 5. From germline, CDR1 is SGDLS and CDR2 YYNGEE. The CDR3 sequence is 13 residues long. Original processing notes: For nucleated cells, counts were estimated from reference gene primer amplification. Clones were read by immunoSEQ multiplex PCR, and TCRdb kept only the in-frame ones, dropping some. V and J calls and clone size are copied from that table; D and trimming were computed from the DNA. Of some 180,000 clones listed, roughly 90% are singletons. This receptor was taken from a man aged 35 to 55 with acute or convalescent COVID-19. Sequences were obtained from peripheral blood. The gene calls are TRBV9 and TRBJ1-3, with 8 bases lining up with TRBD1. In DNA form, the CDR3 reads TGTGCCAGCAGCTTCGACAGGGGAGACACCATATATTTT. It is translated as CASSFDRGDTIYF.